This TCR beta chain is from a study of blood T cell repertoires in COVID-19. As for the study in general: Whether acute or convalescent, the COVID-19 samples came from the United States, Italy and Spain. T cells, B-cell-depleted T cells, or PBMCs provided the cDNA or gDNA that served as material.

With 10 bases removed from V and 3 bases from J, the gap between germline ends came to 12 bases. This CDR3 contains 12 residues. Looked up from germline, CDR1 is MDHEN and CDR2 is SYDVKM. Sequencing used immunoSEQ multiplex PCR; TCRdb keeps in-frame clones, though not all of them. The sample consists of some 200,000 clones, 82% of them appearing once. Individuals aged about 18 to 89 years were recruited from fewer than 30 US areas. Clinical history reported by participants formed the basis on which cohorts were assigned. The TCR sequence derives from a man between 40 and 49 years old who had recovered from COVID-19. The V gene is TRBV28, the J gene TRBJ1-1; D gene uncertain. The sequenced sample consisted of PBMCs or T cells enriched from blood (not recorded which). The CDR3 is CATKDTDTEAFF. The CDR3 nucleotides read TGTGCCACCAAAGACACTGACACTGAAGCTTTCTTT.